A single sample gave rise to the 8 T cell receptor beta chains below, sequenced in a study of identical twins. TCRdb reprocessed the 5' RACE reads via MiXCR and lists one record per CDR3 protein. The sample has approximately 690,000 distinct CDR3 sequences; 6.1% are singletons. Sequencing was carried out using naive T cells sorted from blood. The receptor source for this set is a man younger than 35 in good health.

The J gene is TRBJ2-1, the V gene TRBV4-1; D unclear. The CDR3 runs 17 residues. The V end was cut by 0 bases, the J end by 0 bases, with 12 bases between. CDR1 is MGHRA, CDR2 YSYEKL, per germline. The chain's CDR3 is CASSQDLTESSYNEQFF. CDR3 DNA sequence: TGCGCCAGCAGCCAAGATCTAACGGAGAGCTCCTACAATGAGCAGTTCTTC.

The rearrangement links TRBV5-1 to TRBJ2-1; TRBD2 matches at 11 bases. The CDR3 runs 17 residues. CDR1 SGHRS and CDR2 YFSETQ come from the germline V gene. V gave up 2 bases and J gave up 3 bases; unmatched junction bases: 7. In nucleotides, the CDR3 is TGCGCCAGCAGCTTAAATAGACTAGCGGGGAACTACAATGAGCAGTTCTTC. Its translation: CASSLNRLAGNYNEQFF.

The genes are TRBV5-1 and TRBJ2-1; 11 bases line up with TRBD2. This CDR3 contains 16 residues. V lost 3 bases and J lost 5; bases outside the gene matches: 7. Per the germline V gene, CDR1 is SGHRS and CDR2 is YFSETQ. CDR3 in DNA: TGCGCCAGCAGCTCCTCCTCGGGACTAGCGGACAATGAGCAGTTCTTC. This sequence encodes CASSSSSGLADNEQFF.

This clonotype came up many times. This chain connects TRBV10-1 to TRBJ2-7; no clear D gene. The CDR3 runs 16 residues. The germline V gene has CDR1 WNHNN and CDR2 SYGVQD (reference sequence). V dropped 2 bases and J dropped 3 bases, with 17 bases sitting between them. Here the CDR3 DNA reads TGCGCCAGCAGTGAGGTCCTAGACATCTCGGACTACGAGCAGTACGTC. Amino acids: CASSEVLDISDYEQYV.

This clonotype was picked up many times. The CDR3 DNA reads as TGTGCCAGCAAACCTCAGCCGGGTCCCCAAGAGACCCAGTACTTC. Amino acids: CASKPQPGPQETQYF. The chain has TRBV6-1 and TRBJ2-5; D not certain. Trimming left V 7 bases short and J 1 base short, with 16 bases between. Germline lookup yields CDR1 MNHNS and CDR2 SASEGT. This CDR3 spans 15 amino acids.

This clonotype was seen a few times. CDR3 region: CASIDRPQGAGSYGYTF. The CDR3 DNA is TGTGCCAGCATCGACCGTCCACAGGGGGCGGGGAGCTATGGCTACACCTTC. The V gene is TRBV28, the J gene TRBJ1-2, with 9 bases matching TRBD1. V was pared by 7 bases and J by 4 bases, with 16 bases of the junction left unmatched. Germline lookup yields CDR1 MDHEN and CDR2 SYDVKM. The CDR3 spans 17 residues.

This clonotype was picked up many times. The V gene is TRBV20-1, the J gene TRBJ2-2, with a possible D match to TRBD1 (6 bases). The germline V gene has CDR1 DFQATT and CDR2 SNEGSKA (reference sequence). Deletions cut 5 bases from V and 4 bases from J, with 11 bases between. The CDR3 loop spans 13 amino acids. CDR3 loop: CSADQTGTGELFF. CDR3 sequence (DNA): TGCAGTGCTGACCAGACAGGCACCGGGGAGCTGTTTTTT.

There are many counts of this clonotype. This sequence joins TRBV12-3 or TRBV12-4 and TRBJ2-2, with D perhaps TRBD2 (6 bases). V lost 3 bases to trimming and J lost 5 bases, with 13 bases between them. This CDR3 has 15 residues. For the CDR3, the DNA is TGTGCCAGCAGTTTCCCCGGGAGTCAAACCGGGGAGCTGTTTTTT. It encodes CASSFPGSQTGELFF.